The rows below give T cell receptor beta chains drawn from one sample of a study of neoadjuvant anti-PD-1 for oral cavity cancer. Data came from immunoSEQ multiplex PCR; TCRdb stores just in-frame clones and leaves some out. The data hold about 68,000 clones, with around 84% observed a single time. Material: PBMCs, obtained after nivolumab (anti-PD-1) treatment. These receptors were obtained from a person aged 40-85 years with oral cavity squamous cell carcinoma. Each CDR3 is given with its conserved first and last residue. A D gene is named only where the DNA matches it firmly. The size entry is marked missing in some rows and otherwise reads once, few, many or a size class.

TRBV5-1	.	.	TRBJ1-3	TGCGCCAGCAGCTCGTCCCCCCGGAGCGGCCAGGGGCCTGGAAACACCATATATTTT	CASSSSPRSGQGPGNTIYF
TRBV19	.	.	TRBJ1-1	TGTGCCAGTAGTACTCCCCGGATGAACACTGAAGCTTTCTTT	CASSTPRMNTEAFF
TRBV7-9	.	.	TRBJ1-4	TGTGCCAGCAGCTTAGGAGTGGGGGCTTACGAAAAACTGTTTTTT	CASSLGVGAYEKLFF
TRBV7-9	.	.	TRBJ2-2	TGTGCCAGCACCTTGGGAGGAGCAGGCCTCACCGGGGAGCTGTTTTTT	CASTLGGAGLTGELFF
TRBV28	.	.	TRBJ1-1	TGTGCCAGCAGCGAGGATGGGACTGAAGCTTTCTTT	CASSEDGTEAFF
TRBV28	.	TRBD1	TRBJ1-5	TGTGCCAGCAGTTTAGCAGGGGGAAGCAATCAGCCCCAGCATTTT	CASSLAGGSNQPQHF
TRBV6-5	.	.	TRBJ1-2	TGTGCCAGCACCCTGTCCCACGGGGGGAACTATGGCTACACCTTC	CASTLSHGGNYGYTF
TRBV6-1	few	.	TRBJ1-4	TGTGCCAGCAGTTCAAGGGGTAATGAAAACCTGTTTTTT	CASSSRGNENLFF
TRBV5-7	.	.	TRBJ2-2	TGTGCCAGCAGCTTGGTCTACCGGAACACCGGGGAGCTGTTTTTT	CASSLVYRNTGELFF
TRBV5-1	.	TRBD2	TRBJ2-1	TGCGCCAGCAGCCCTAGCGGGATAAGCTACAATGAGCAGTTCTTC	CASSPSGISYNEQFF
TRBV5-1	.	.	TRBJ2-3	TGCGCCAGCAGCTTGGGCGCAGGGTCTAGCACAGATACGCAGTATTTT	CASSLGAGSSTDTQYF
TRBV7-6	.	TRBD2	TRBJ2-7	TGTGCCAGCAGCCGGACTAGCGGAAGCTCCTACGAGCAGTACTTC	CASSRTSGSSYEQYF
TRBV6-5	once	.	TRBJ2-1	TGTGCCAGCAGTTACTCGATGTGGGGACTTAACAATGAGCAGTTCTTC	CASSYSMWGLNNEQFF
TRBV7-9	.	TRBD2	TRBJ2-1	TGTGCCGGGACTAGCGGGAGTGAAAATGAGCAGTTCTTC	CAGTSGSENEQFF
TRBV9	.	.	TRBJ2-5	TGTGCCAGCAGCGCCCCCAGGGAGACCCAGTACTTC	CASSAPRETQYF
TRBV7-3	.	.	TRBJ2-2	TGTGCCAGCAGCCCAAGCGGAAACACCGGGGAGCTGTTTTTT	CASSPSGNTGELFF
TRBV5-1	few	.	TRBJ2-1	TGCGCCAGCAAGTATACCCGACCGGATGAGCAGTTCTTC	CASKYTRPDEQFF
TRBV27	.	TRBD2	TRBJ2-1	TGTGCCACTTCAGACGCGGGCGGGAGGGTATACAATGAGCAGTTCTTC	CATSDAGGRVYNEQFF
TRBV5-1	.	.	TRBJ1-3	TGCGCCAGCACCTTGGGAGGGGCTGGAAACACCATATATTTT	CASTLGGAGNTIYF
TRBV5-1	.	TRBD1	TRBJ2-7	TGCGCCAGCAGCCCAGGGACAGGCTCCTACGAGCAGTACTTC	CASSPGTGSYEQYF
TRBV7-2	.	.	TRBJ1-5	TGTGCCAGCAGCTTAATGGCGGGCTATAGCAATCAGCCCCAGCATTTT	CASSLMAGYSNQPQHF
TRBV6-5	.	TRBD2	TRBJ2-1	TGTGCCAGCACCTTCTTGCGGGAGGGAAGTGAGCAGTTCTTC	CASTFLREGSEQFF
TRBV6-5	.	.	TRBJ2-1	TGTGCCAGCAGTTACTCTCAACAGGGGAGGTATGAGCAGTTCTTC	CASSYSQQGRYEQFF
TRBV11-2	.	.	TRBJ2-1	TGTGCCAGCAGCCAGAACGGGGCGTACAATGAGCAGTTCTTC	CASSQNGAYNEQFF
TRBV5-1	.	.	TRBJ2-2	TGCGCCAGCAGCTTTTCCACTATTGATACCGGGGAGCTGTTTTTT	CASSFSTIDTGELFF
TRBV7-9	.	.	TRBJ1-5	TGTGCCAGCACCGACCGGGTTGATCAGCCCCAGCATTTT	CASTDRVDQPQHF
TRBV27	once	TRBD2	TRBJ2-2	TGTGCCAGCAGTCCATTGACTAGCGGGAGGGATTCGACCGGGGAGCTGTTTTTT	CASSPLTSGRDSTGELFF
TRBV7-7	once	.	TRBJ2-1	TGTGCTAGCAGCTTAGACGCGACTAGAACCTACAATGAGCAGTTCTTC	CASSLDATRTYNEQFF
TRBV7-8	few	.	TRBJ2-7	TGTGCCAGCAGCTTAGGGTCCCCCTCCTACGAGCAGTACTTC	CASSLGSPSYEQYF
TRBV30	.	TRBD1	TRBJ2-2	TGTGCCTGGAAACGTCCCGGGACAGGGAGGGAGCTGTTTTTT	CAWKRPGTGRELFF
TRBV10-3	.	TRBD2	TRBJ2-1	TGTGCCATCAGTGGAGCTAGCGGGAGCTCCTACAATGAGCAGTTCTTC	CAISGASGSSYNEQFF
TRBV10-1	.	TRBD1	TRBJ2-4	TGCGCCAGCAGTGAGCCAGGGGGCAACATTCAGTACTTC	CASSEPGGNIQYF
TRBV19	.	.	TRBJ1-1	TGTGCCAGTAGTATATCAACAGGGAACACTGAAGCTTTCTTT	CASSISTGNTEAFF
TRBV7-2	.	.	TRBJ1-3	TGTGCCAGCAGCTTAGTGCGAAACACCATATATTTT	CASSLVRNTIYF
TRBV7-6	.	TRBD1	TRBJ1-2	TGTGCCAGCAGCCCGACCTCCGGGACAGAGTATGGCTACACCTTC	CASSPTSGTEYGYTF
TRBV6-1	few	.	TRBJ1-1	TGTGCCAGCATTTTCTCCACGGGAGTTAACACTGAAGCTTTCTTT	CASIFSTGVNTEAFF
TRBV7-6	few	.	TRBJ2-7	TGTGCCAGCAGCTTAGTGGCAGGGGCCGAGCAGTACTTC	CASSLVAGAEQYF
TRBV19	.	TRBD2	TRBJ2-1	TGTGCCAGTAGTAGAGCGGGGAGCTCCTACAATGAGCAGTTCTTC	CASSRAGSSYNEQFF
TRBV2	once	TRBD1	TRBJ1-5	TGTGCCAGCAGTGGACAGGGGAGCAATCAGCCCCAGCATTTT	CASSGQGSNQPQHF
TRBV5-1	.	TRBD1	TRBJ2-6	TGCGCCAGCAGCTTAGAACCGGGACAGACAAACTCTGGGGCCAACGTCCTGACTTTC	CASSLEPGQTNSGANVLTF
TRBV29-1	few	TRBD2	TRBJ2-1	TGCAGCGTTGGGACTAGCAATGAGCAGTTCTTC	CSVGTSNEQFF
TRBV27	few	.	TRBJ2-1	TGTGCCAGCAGTTTAAGAGAGAGAGTCGGTGAGCAGTTCTTC	CASSLRERVGEQFF
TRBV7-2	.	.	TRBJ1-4	TGTGCCAGCAGCTTAGTTTGGGGGGCTTCGGAAAAACTGTTTTTT	CASSLVWGASEKLFF
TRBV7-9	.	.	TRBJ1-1	TGTGCCAGCAGCCCGGGACAGAACACTGAAGCTTTCTTT	CASSPGQNTEAFF
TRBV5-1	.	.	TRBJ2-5	TGCGCCAGCAGCTTGGGACAGAAAGAGACCCAGTACTTC	CASSLGQKETQYF
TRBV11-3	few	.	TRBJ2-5	TGTGCCAGCAGCTTAGGGTTGGGGGAGACCCAGTACTTC	CASSLGLGETQYF
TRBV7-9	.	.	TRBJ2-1	TGTGCCAGCAGCTCGTTTGTGCTAGCCGACAATGAGCAGTTCTTC	CASSSFVLADNEQFF
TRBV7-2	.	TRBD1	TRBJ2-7	TGTGCCAGCAGTCAACAGGGGGCGCCTGAGCAGTACTTC	CASSQQGAPEQYF
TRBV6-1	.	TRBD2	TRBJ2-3	TGTGCCAGCAGTGAGTGGCTAGCGGTTCCCGGGGATACGCAGTATTTT	CASSEWLAVPGDTQYF
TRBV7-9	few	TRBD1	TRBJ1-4	TGTGCCAGCGGGAGTAAGGGACAGGGGAATGAAAAACTGTTTTTT	CASGSKGQGNEKLFF
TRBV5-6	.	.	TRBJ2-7	TGTGCCAGCAGCTTGAAGGAGGGATGGATTCGGGGCGAGCAGTACTTC	CASSLKEGWIRGEQYF
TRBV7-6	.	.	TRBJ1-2	TGTGCCAGCAGCTTCCCCGGGACAAGCGGCTACACCTTC	CASSFPGTSGYTF
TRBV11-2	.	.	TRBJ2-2	TGTGCCAGCAGCTTCGCGAACACCGGGGAGCTGTTTTTT	CASSFANTGELFF
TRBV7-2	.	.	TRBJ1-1	TGTGCCAGCAGTCAAGCCCGGAGCACTGAAGCTTTCTTT	CASSQARSTEAFF
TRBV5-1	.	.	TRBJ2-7	TGCGCCAGCAGCTTGGAGCAGGGATGGGCCTACGAGCAGTACTTC	CASSLEQGWAYEQYF
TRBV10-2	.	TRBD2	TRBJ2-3	TGCGCCAGCAGTCTCTCTAGCGGGACCCCGGGGGATACGCAGTATTTT	CASSLSSGTPGDTQYF
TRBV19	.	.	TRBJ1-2	TGTGCCAGTAGTATGGAGGCAGGGAGTTACTATGGCTACACCTTC	CASSMEAGSYYGYTF
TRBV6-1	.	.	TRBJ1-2	TGTGCCAGCAGTGTCGACAGCTATGGCTACACCTTC	CASSVDSYGYTF
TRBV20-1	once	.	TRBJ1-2	TGCAGTGAGAGGGATCAAGTTGGCTACACCTTC	CSERDQVGYTF